These 9 T cell receptor beta chains were sequenced from one sample in a study of shared clonotypes between healthy human individuals. Libraries were prepared by immunoSEQ multiplex PCR; TCRdb keeps only in-frame clonotypes and omits some of them. This sample has around 2.1 million clones, with approximately 94% found just once. Material for sequencing was naive CD4+ T cells sorted from blood. Subset noted: CD45RA+ positively selected. Receptors were obtained from a man in his late teens or twenties in good health.

V is TRBV6-6 and J is TRBJ1-1; 8 positions match TRBD1. Germline lookup yields CDR1 MNHNY and CDR2 SVGAGI (reference sequence). This CDR3 is 13 amino acids long. The ends lost 6 bases at V and 3 bases at J; junction bases unmatched: 3. In DNA form, the CDR3 reads TGTGCCAGCAGGGACAGGGATCACACTGAAGCTTTCTTT. This codes for CASRDRDHTEAFF.

The gene calls are TRBV7-2 and TRBJ1-6; no definite D call. Germline loops: CDR1 SGHTA, CDR2 FQGNSA. This CDR3 region has 16 residues. Trimming stripped 5 bases from V and 0 bases from J, with 11 bases between. The CDR3 region is CASSPHGHSYNSPLHF. The CDR3, as DNA: TGTGCCAGCAGCCCACATGGGCACTCCTATAATTCACCCCTCCACTTT.

The CDR3 protein is CASSPQTGYYEQYF. The DNA for the CDR3 is TGCGCCAGCAGCCCACAGACAGGGTACTACGAGCAGTACTTC. The rearrangement links TRBV5-1 to TRBJ2-7; 7 positions agree with TRBD1. With V trimmed by 4 bases and J by 3 bases, 7 bases remained unmatched. CDR1 is SGHRS, CDR2 YFSETQ, per germline. This CDR3 spans 14 amino acids.

This clone was counted a single time. The chain uses TRBV10-3 and TRBJ1-6; D gene ambiguous. The CDR3 loop spans 15 amino acids. Germline CDR1 is ENHRY and CDR2 is SYGVKD. V dropped 6 bases and J dropped 0 bases, with 9 bases sitting between them. The DNA for the CDR3 is TGTGCCATCAGGTCCGGGAGCTCCTATAATTCACCCCTCCACTTT. Its translation is CAIRSGSSYNSPLHF.

Written as DNA, the CDR3 is TGTGCCAGCATCTTGGGTAACACCGGGGAGCTGTTTTTT. This codes for CASILGNTGELFF. V gene TRBV2 combines with J gene TRBJ2-2; D is undetermined. The CDR3 is 13 amino acids. V lost 7 bases to trimming and J lost 2 bases, with 8 bases between them. Germline V gene lookup returns CDR1 SNHLY and CDR2 FYNNEI.

The chain recombines TRBV5-1 with TRBJ2-3; D not certain. V was clipped by 1 base and J by 1 base, with 7 bases between them. CDR1 is SGHRS, CDR2 YFSETQ, per germline. This CDR3 spans 14 amino acids. CDR3 residues: CASSLSAGTDTQYF. In DNA form, the CDR3 reads TGCGCCAGCAGCTTGAGTGCAGGCACAGATACGCAGTATTTT.

The chain combines TRBV10-3 with TRBJ1-4, with a weak D call TRBD1 (5 bases). This CDR3 has 14 amino acids. Trimming removed 3 bases from V and 5 bases from J, with 10 bases in between. Germline V gene data show CDR1 as ENHRY and CDR2 as SYGVKD. Here the CDR3 DNA reads TGTGCCATCAGTGAAAGGGGCCTCAATGAAAAACTGTTTTTT. Its translation: CAISERGLNEKLFF.

This chain joins TRBV28 and TRBJ2-1; D unclear. V lost 5 bases to trimming and J lost 9 bases, with 11 bases between them. Germline values: CDR1 MDHEN, CDR2 SYDVKM. The CDR3 is 12 amino acids. CDR3 DNA sequence: TGTGCCAGCAGTCTTCTGACTGGTGAGCAGTTCTTC. Encoded protein: CASSLLTGEQFF.

The rearrangement uses TRBV29-1 and TRBJ2-7; TRBD1 matches 9 bases. The length of the CDR3 is 12 residues. In germline, CDR1 is SQVTM, CDR2 ANQGSEA. After removal of 1 base from V and 7 bases from J, the junction contained 2 bases not matched to a gene. The DNA of the CDR3 is TGCAGCGTTGAAGGGACAGGGGAAGAGCAGTACTTC. Residues: CSVEGTGEEQYF.